This T cell receptor (beta chain) was sequenced for a study of blood T cell repertoires in COVID-19. Study as a whole: Sites across the United States, Italy and Spain contributed samples from acute and convalescent COVID-19. From T cells, B-cell-depleted T cells, or PBMCs came the material, which was cDNA or gDNA.

In the source study's methods: Reference gene primer amplification in the assay estimated nucleated cell counts. The method was immunoSEQ multiplex PCR; TCRdb's version includes in-frame clones alone and lacks a portion of them. V and J calls and clone size come straight from that table; D and trimming were deduced from the DNA. The data contain 94,000 or so clones, about 79% of them singletons. CDR3 length equals 16 residues. Germline CDR1 reads SGHAT; CDR2 reads FQNNGV. The V and J ends lost 2 bases and 5 bases respectively, with 19 bases between them. The receptor was isolated from a man between 60 and 70 years old with acute or convalescent COVID-19. This chain links TRBV11-2 with TRBJ2-7; D might be TRBD1 (5 bases). Sequenced input: peripheral blood. The CDR3 loop reads CASSLFRGPGPHEQYF. The DNA for the CDR3 is TGTGCCAGCAGCTTATTCCGAGGTCCAGGGCCCCACGAGCAGTACTTC.